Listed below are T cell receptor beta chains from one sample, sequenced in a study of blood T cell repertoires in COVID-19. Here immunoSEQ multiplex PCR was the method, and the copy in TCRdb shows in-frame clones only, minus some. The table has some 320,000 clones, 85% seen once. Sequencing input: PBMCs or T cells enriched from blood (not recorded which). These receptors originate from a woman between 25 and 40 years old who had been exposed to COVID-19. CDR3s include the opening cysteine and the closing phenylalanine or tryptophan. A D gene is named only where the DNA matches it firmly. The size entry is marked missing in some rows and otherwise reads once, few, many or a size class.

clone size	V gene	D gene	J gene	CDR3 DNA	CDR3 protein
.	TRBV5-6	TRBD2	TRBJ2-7	TGTGCCAGCAGCTTCCTGGCTAGCGGGGGATATCCTAACGAGCAGTACTTC	CASSFLASGGYPNEQYF
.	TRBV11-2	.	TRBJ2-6	TGTGCCAGCAGCTTATCTAGTGGAGGAACTGGGGCCAACGTCCTGACTTTC	CASSLSSGGTGANVLTF
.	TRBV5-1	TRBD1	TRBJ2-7	TGCGCCAGCAGCCCCCGACAGGGGGTTGACTACGAGCAGTACTTC	CASSPRQGVDYEQYF
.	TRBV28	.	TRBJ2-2	TGTGCCAGCAGTTCCACTTACCCGTACACCGACAGGCTATACACCGGGGAGCTGTTTTTT	CASSSTYPYTDRLYTGELFF
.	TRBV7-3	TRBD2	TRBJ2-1	TGTGCCAGCAGCGGACTAGCGGGAGCGTACAATGAGCAGTTCTTC	CASSGLAGAYNEQFF
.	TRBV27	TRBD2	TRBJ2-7	TGTGCCAGCAGTTTTACCCGGGTAGCGGGAGGATTAACCTACGAGCAGTACTTC	CASSFTRVAGGLTYEQYF
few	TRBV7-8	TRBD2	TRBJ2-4	TGTGCCAGCAGCTGGGCTAGCGGGAGGGCTAATTTGGGCAAAAACATTCAGTACTTC	CASSWASGRANLGKNIQYF
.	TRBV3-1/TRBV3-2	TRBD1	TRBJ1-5	TGTGCCAGCAGCCTAAGTTCGGGACAGGGGGATCAGCCCCAGCATTTT	CASSLSSGQGDQPQHF
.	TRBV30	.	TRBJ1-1	TGTGCCTCTGACCACAGGGTGGGCACTGAAGCTTTCTTT	CASDHRVGTEAFF
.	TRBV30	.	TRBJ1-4	TGTGCCTGGGGAAGGGGCGAAAAACTGTTTTTT	CAWGRGEKLFF
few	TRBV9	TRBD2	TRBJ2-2	TGTGCCAGCAGCGGAGGAGTCGGGACTAGCGGGAGGGACTCGGCCGGGGAGCTGTTTTTT	CASSGGVGTSGRDSAGELFF
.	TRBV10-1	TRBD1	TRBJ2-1	TGCGCCAGCAGCGATTCCGGGACAGGGGCCTCTAATGAGCAGTTCTTC	CASSDSGTGASNEQFF
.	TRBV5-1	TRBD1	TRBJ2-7	TGCGCCAGCAGCCCGACAGGGCAATCCTACGAGCAGTACTTC	CASSPTGQSYEQYF
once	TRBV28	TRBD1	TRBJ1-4	TGTGCCAGCAGCCGAAGGACAGGGGGCGCATCTAATGAAAAACTGTTTTTT	CASSRRTGGASNEKLFF
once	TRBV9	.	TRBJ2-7	TGTGCCAGCAGCGTAGACGTCAGAGGCTCCTACGAGCAGTACTTC	CASSVDVRGSYEQYF
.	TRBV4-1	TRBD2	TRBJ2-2	TGCGCCAGCAGCGCGGCTAGCGGGTCCGGGGAGCTGTTTTTT	CASSAASGSGELFF
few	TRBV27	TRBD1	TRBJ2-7	TGTGCCAGCAGTTCGGGGACAGGGGACTACGAGCAGTACTTC	CASSSGTGDYEQYF
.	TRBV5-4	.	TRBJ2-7	TGTGCCAGCAGCGTCGAGGGCAGCGGCTACGAGCAGTACTTC	CASSVEGSGYEQYF
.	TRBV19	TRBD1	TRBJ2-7	TGTGCCAGTAGTGAGGGACAGCCCTACGAGCAGTACTTC	CASSEGQPYEQYF
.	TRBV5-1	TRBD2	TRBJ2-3	TGCGCCAGCAGCCTACTGGGACTAGCGGGAGCCACAGATACGCAGTATTTT	CASSLLGLAGATDTQYF
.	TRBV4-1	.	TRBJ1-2	TGCGCCAGCAGCCAAGTTTCGGGGATCTATGGCTACACCTTC	CASSQVSGIYGYTF
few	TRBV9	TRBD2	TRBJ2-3	TGTGCCAGCAGCGGTCCCGGGACTAGGGATACGCAGTATTTT	CASSGPGTRDTQYF
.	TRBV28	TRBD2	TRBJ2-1	TGTGCCAGCAGTTCCTCCAGAGTAGTTTTAGCGGGAGAGCAGTTCTTC	CASSSSRVVLAGEQFF
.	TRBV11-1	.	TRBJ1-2	TGTGCCAGCAGCGTAAAACAGGGCGCAGGCTATGGCTACACCTTC	CASSVKQGAGYGYTF
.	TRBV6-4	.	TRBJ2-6	TGTGCCAGCAGTGACTCAGGGGAAGGGTCTGGGGCCAACGTCCTGACTTTC	CASSDSGEGSGANVLTF
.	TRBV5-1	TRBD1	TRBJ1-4	TGCGCCAGCAGCTTCCAGGGGGCGGAAAAACTGTTTTTT	CASSFQGAEKLFF
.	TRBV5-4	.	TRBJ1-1	TGTGCCAGCAGCTTCAGGGGCACTGAAGCTTTCTTT	CASSFRGTEAFF
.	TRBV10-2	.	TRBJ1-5	TGCGCCAGCAGTGAGCAACGGAGGGCCAATCAGCCCCAGCATTTT	CASSEQRRANQPQHF
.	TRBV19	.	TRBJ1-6	TGTGCCAGTAGCACTAACAATCCGCTGGGAGATTCACCCCTCCACTTT	CASSTNNPLGDSPLHF
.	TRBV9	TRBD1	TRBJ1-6	TGTGCCAGCAGCCCGTCGACAGGGGGTTCTTCCACCCTCCACTTT	CASSPSTGGSSTLHF
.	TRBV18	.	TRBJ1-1	TGTGCCAGCTCACCACTAGAACAGGCCATGAACACTGAAGCTTTCTTT	CASSPLEQAMNTEAFF
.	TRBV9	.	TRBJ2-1	TGTGCCAGCCGGAGGGACGTTGACAATGAGCAGTTCTTC	CASRRDVDNEQFF
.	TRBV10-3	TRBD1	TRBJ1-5	TGTGCCATCAGTGGGACAGGGCGTCAGCCCCAGCATTTT	CAISGTGRQPQHF
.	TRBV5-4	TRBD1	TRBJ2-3	TGTGCCAGCAGCTCCAGGACAGGGGGCGTTGTAGAAGATACGCAGTATTTT	CASSSRTGGVVEDTQYF
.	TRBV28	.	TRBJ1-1	TGTGCCAGCCACGAGGAGGGGACTGAAGCTTTCTTT	CASHEEGTEAFF
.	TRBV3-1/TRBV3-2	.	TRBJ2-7	TGTGCCAGCAGCCGAGGACAGCTCAGCGAGCAGTACTTC	CASSRGQLSEQYF
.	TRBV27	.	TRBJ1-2	TGTGCCAGCAGGCCAGGGATTGGGCCCTTAATGAGCTCGGTTGGCTACACCTTC	CASRPGIGPLMSSVGYTF
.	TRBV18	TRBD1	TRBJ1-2	TGTGCCAGCTCAAGAGTAGGGGGCGATGGCTACACCTTC	CASSRVGGDGYTF
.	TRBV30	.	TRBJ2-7	TGTGCCTGGAGTGCCACAGGATTCGAGCAGTACTTC	CAWSATGFEQYF
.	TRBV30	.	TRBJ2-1	TGTGCCTGGAATACCGGGACTTTGAATGAGCAGTTCTTC	CAWNTGTLNEQFF
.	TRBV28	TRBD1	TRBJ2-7	TGTGCCAGCAGTTTATCGACAGGGCTCGAGCAGTACTTC	CASSLSTGLEQYF
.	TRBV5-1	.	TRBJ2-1	TGCGCCAGCAGCTTCCGATCGATAGAGAATGAGCAGTTCTTC	CASSFRSIENEQFF
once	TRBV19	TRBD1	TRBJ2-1	TGTGCCAGTAGTATAGCGGTCTGGCAGGGGGCAGATGAGCAGTTCTTC	CASSIAVWQGADEQFF
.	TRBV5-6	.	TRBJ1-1	TGTGCCAGCAGCTTCGGACAGCCAAACACTGAAGCTTTCTTT	CASSFGQPNTEAFF
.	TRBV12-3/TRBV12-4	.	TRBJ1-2	TGTGCCAGCAGTTTAAACAGGGATGGCTACACCTTC	CASSLNRDGYTF
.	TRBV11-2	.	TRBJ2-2	TGTGCCAGCCGATCTCTACCCGGGGAGCTGTTTTTT	CASRSLPGELFF
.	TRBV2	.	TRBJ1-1	TGTGCCAGCAGCGAGACAGGAAACACTGAAGCTTTCTTT	CASSETGNTEAFF
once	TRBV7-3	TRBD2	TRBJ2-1	TGTGCCAGCAGCCCAGCGGGGAGCTCCTACAATGAGCAGTTCTTC	CASSPAGSSYNEQFF
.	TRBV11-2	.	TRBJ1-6	TGTGCCAGCAGCTTAACAGGTTCCGGTTACTCACCCCTCCACTTT	CASSLTGSGYSPLHF
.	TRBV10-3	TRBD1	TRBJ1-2	TGTGCCATCACGGGACAGAGCAAAATGGGCTATGGCTACACCTTC	CAITGQSKMGYGYTF
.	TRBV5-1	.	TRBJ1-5	TGCGCCAGCAGCTTGGTCGCGGACAAGTACCATCAGCCCCAGCATTTT	CASSLVADKYHQPQHF
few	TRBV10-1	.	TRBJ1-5	TGCGCCAGCAGCCCCGGCCTAGCAAGCGGCAATCAGCCCCAGCATTTT	CASSPGLASGNQPQHF
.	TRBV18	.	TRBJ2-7	TGTGCCAGCTCACCGGCGGATAGGCTTCGTCTGCCCTACGAGCAGTACTTC	CASSPADRLRLPYEQYF